A selection of T cell receptor beta chains follows, all from one sample in a study of breast tumors, draining lymph nodes, adjacent tissues. TCRdb fed the multiplex PCR reads into MiXCR, producing one record per CDR3 protein. The sample has about 230,000 distinct CDR3 sequences; less than 40% are singletons. Sequencing was performed on axillary lymph node tissue. These receptor sequences come from a female donor with breast cancer. Some clones in this sample may be carry-over from other donors' samples. The CDR3 runs from the conserved cysteine through the conserved F or W. A D gene is named only where the DNA matches it firmly. The size entry is marked missing in some rows and otherwise reads once, few, many or a size class.

v_call: TRBV18
d_call: TRBD1
j_call: TRBJ2-7
clone_size: .
cdr3_nt: TGTGCCAGCTCACCAAACAGGGGGCCCTACGAGCAGTACTTC
cdr3_aa: CASSPNRGPYEQYF

v_call: TRBV4-1
d_call: .
j_call: TRBJ1-1
clone_size: .
cdr3_nt: TGCACCAGCAGCCAAGAGTACGGGGCTGGGACTGAAGCTTTCTTT
cdr3_aa: CTSSQEYGAGTEAFF

v_call: TRBV12-5
d_call: .
j_call: TRBJ1-2
clone_size: many
cdr3_nt: TGTGCTAGTGGTCCCTCTCCATGGAACTATGGCTACACCTTC
cdr3_aa: CASGPSPWNYGYTF

v_call: TRBV25-1
d_call: .
j_call: TRBJ2-3
clone_size: many
cdr3_nt: TGTGCCAGCAGTGACCCCTGGAAAGATACGCAGTATTTT
cdr3_aa: CASSDPWKDTQYF

v_call: TRBV5-1
d_call: .
j_call: TRBJ1-4
clone_size: .
cdr3_nt: TGCGCCAGCAGCAGAGATCGGGATGCGGACCCACTGTTTTTT
cdr3_aa: CASSRDRDADPLFF

v_call: TRBV14
d_call: .
j_call: TRBJ2-3
clone_size: .
cdr3_nt: TGTGCCAGCAGCCAAGATTGGGGTGCTAGCACGGATACGCGGTATTTT
cdr3_aa: CASSQDWGASTDTRYF

v_call: TRBV19
d_call: .
j_call: TRBJ2-3
clone_size: many
cdr3_nt: TGTGCCAGTAGTCGTGGGAGTCCCCCTAGCACAGATACGCAGTATTTT
cdr3_aa: CASSRGSPPSTDTQYF

v_call: TRBV12-3/TRBV12-4
d_call: .
j_call: TRBJ2-2
clone_size: once
cdr3_nt: TGTGCCAGCAGCTCGGGCGGGCTGTTTTTT
cdr3_aa: CASSSGGLFF

v_call: TRBV6-1
d_call: .
j_call: TRBJ2-2
clone_size: .
cdr3_nt: TGTGCCAGCAGTCAGAAAGAGGGGCCCGGGGAGCTGTTTTTT
cdr3_aa: CASSQKEGPGELFF

v_call: TRBV28
d_call: .
j_call: TRBJ2-3
clone_size: few
cdr3_nt: TGTGCCAGCATTCGAACCCGACAGAGGCTCACAGATACGCAGTATTTT
cdr3_aa: CASIRTRQRLTDTQYF

v_call: TRBV11-3
d_call: .
j_call: TRBJ2-2
clone_size: many
cdr3_nt: TGTGCCAGCAGCTTAGGGCCTTCCCCCAGGGCGGCCGGGGAGCTGTTTTTT
cdr3_aa: CASSLGPSPRAAGELFF

v_call: TRBV5-8
d_call: .
j_call: TRBJ1-2
clone_size: many
cdr3_nt: TGTGCCAGCAGCTTGATCACAGTCACCTATGGCTACACCTTC
cdr3_aa: CASSLITVTYGYTF

v_call: TRBV7-2
d_call: .
j_call: TRBJ1-1
clone_size: .
cdr3_nt: TGTGCCAGCAGCTTTCGGGCTTCGGGGGGGAACACTGAAGCTTTCTTT
cdr3_aa: CASSFRASGGNTEAFF

v_call: TRBV20-1
d_call: TRBD2
j_call: TRBJ2-7
clone_size: many
cdr3_nt: TGCAGTGCAACGTCAAGAGGGAGGGCCGAGCAGTACTTC
cdr3_aa: CSATSRGRAEQYF

v_call: TRBV29-1
d_call: TRBD2
j_call: TRBJ2-7
clone_size: many
cdr3_nt: TGCAGCGTTCCGGGACTAGCGGCTGAGCAGTACTTC
cdr3_aa: CSVPGLAAEQYF

v_call: TRBV29-1
d_call: TRBD2
j_call: TRBJ2-5
clone_size: .
cdr3_nt: TGCAGCTTACCCCTAGGACTAGCGCCACAAGAGACCCAGTACTTC
cdr3_aa: CSLPLGLAPQETQYF

v_call: TRBV4-3
d_call: .
j_call: TRBJ2-7
clone_size: many
cdr3_nt: TGCGCCAGCAGCCAAGAATTTAGGGGCTACTACGAGCAGTACTTC
cdr3_aa: CASSQEFRGYYEQYF

v_call: TRBV6-1
d_call: .
j_call: TRBJ2-7
clone_size: many
cdr3_nt: TGTGCCAGCAACCTACTCAACGAGCAGTACTTC
cdr3_aa: CASNLLNEQYF

v_call: TRBV5-1
d_call: .
j_call: TRBJ2-5
clone_size: many
cdr3_nt: TGCGCCAGCAGTTCCTTCTGGGGACGTGGAGAGACCCAGTACTTC
cdr3_aa: CASSSFWGRGETQYF

v_call: TRBV5-6
d_call: .
j_call: TRBJ1-1
clone_size: .
cdr3_nt: TGTGCCAGCAGCCCAATCGGGCCGAACACTGAAGCTTTCTTT
cdr3_aa: CASSPIGPNTEAFF

v_call: TRBV19
d_call: TRBD2
j_call: TRBJ2-2
clone_size: many
cdr3_nt: TGTGCCACTGGAGGGCTAGCGGGAGTCGGGGAGCTGTTTTTT
cdr3_aa: CATGGLAGVGELFF

v_call: TRBV7-2
d_call: .
j_call: TRBJ1-5
clone_size: many
cdr3_nt: TGTGCCAGCAGCTTAAGGAGGGGGGAGGGCCAGCCCCAGCATTTT
cdr3_aa: CASSLRRGEGQPQHF

v_call: TRBV3-1
d_call: TRBD2
j_call: TRBJ2-1
clone_size: many
cdr3_nt: TGTGCCAGCAGCCTAGCGGGAGGTACAGTTGACAATGAGCAGTTCTTC
cdr3_aa: CASSLAGGTVDNEQFF

v_call: TRBV29-1
d_call: TRBD1
j_call: TRBJ2-3
clone_size: many
cdr3_nt: TGCAGCGCCAGGACAGGAGCAACGCAGTATTTT
cdr3_aa: CSARTGATQYF

v_call: TRBV7-8
d_call: .
j_call: TRBJ2-7
clone_size: many
cdr3_nt: TGTGCCAGCAGCTTAGGAGGTCAGGGGAAGTACTTC
cdr3_aa: CASSLGGQGKYF

v_call: TRBV2
d_call: .
j_call: TRBJ1-5
clone_size: .
cdr3_nt: TGTGCCAGCATTCAAGGGGTAATCAATCAGCCCCAGCATTTT
cdr3_aa: CASIQGVINQPQHF

v_call: TRBV7-7
d_call: TRBD1
j_call: TRBJ2-1
clone_size: .
cdr3_nt: TGTGCTAGCAGCTTTTGGACAGGGGACAATGAGCAGTTCTTC
cdr3_aa: CASSFWTGDNEQFF

v_call: TRBV3-1
d_call: .
j_call: TRBJ2-1
clone_size: many
cdr3_nt: TGTGCCAGCAGTCAGCCGGGCCCCCGGGACAATGAGCAGTTCTTC
cdr3_aa: CASSQPGPRDNEQFF

v_call: TRBV7-9
d_call: .
j_call: TRBJ1-3
clone_size: .
cdr3_nt: TGTGCCAGCAGCTTGTCCGGGGCTGGAAACACCATATATTTT
cdr3_aa: CASSLSGAGNTIYF

v_call: TRBV7-8
d_call: TRBD2
j_call: TRBJ2-5
clone_size: .
cdr3_nt: TGTGCCAGCAGCGCGACTAGCGGGAGGGCCGGTGAGACCCAGTACTTC
cdr3_aa: CASSATSGRAGETQYF

v_call: TRBV30
d_call: .
j_call: TRBJ2-5
clone_size: many
cdr3_nt: TGTGCCTGGAGTGTAAGGGAGACCCAGTACTTC
cdr3_aa: CAWSVRETQYF

v_call: TRBV5-4
d_call: TRBD2
j_call: TRBJ2-5
clone_size: many
cdr3_nt: TGTGCCAGCAGCTACTCGTGGCAAGCGGGAAGGGAGACCCAGTACTTC
cdr3_aa: CASSYSWQAGRETQYF

v_call: TRBV14
d_call: .
j_call: TRBJ1-3
clone_size: many
cdr3_nt: TGTGCCAGCAGCCGAGATTTCTCTGGAAACACCATATATTTT
cdr3_aa: CASSRDFSGNTIYF

v_call: TRBV6-4
d_call: .
j_call: TRBJ1-4
clone_size: .
cdr3_nt: TGTGCCAGCAGTGGCGGGGCAGATGAAAAACTGTTTTTT
cdr3_aa: CASSGGADEKLFF

v_call: TRBV2
d_call: .
j_call: TRBJ1-1
clone_size: few
cdr3_nt: TGTGCCAGCAGATACACCAGAACCGAAGCTTTCTTT
cdr3_aa: CASRYTRTEAFF

v_call: TRBV4-3
d_call: .
j_call: TRBJ2-2
clone_size: many
cdr3_nt: TGCGCCAGCAGCCAGGAGGGCCAAGGGAACACCGGGGAGCTGTTTTTT
cdr3_aa: CASSQEGQGNTGELFF

v_call: TRBV5-6
d_call: .
j_call: TRBJ1-1
clone_size: few
cdr3_nt: TGTGCCAGCAGCCCCGTCGAGGGGACTGAAGCTTTCTTT
cdr3_aa: CASSPVEGTEAFF

v_call: TRBV5-6
d_call: .
j_call: TRBJ2-5
clone_size: many
cdr3_nt: TGTGCCAGCAGCTTGATTGGAGGGGCAGGGGAGACCCAGTACTTC
cdr3_aa: CASSLIGGAGETQYF

v_call: TRBV3-1
d_call: .
j_call: TRBJ1-2
clone_size: many
cdr3_nt: TGTGCCAGCAGGAAAGCCGCATCCTATGGCTACACCTTC
cdr3_aa: CASRKAASYGYTF

v_call: TRBV6-1
d_call: .
j_call: TRBJ2-7
clone_size: many
cdr3_nt: TGTGCCAGCAGTGAAGGGCTAACTTTCTACGAGCAGTACTTC
cdr3_aa: CASSEGLTFYEQYF

v_call: TRBV5-1
d_call: TRBD1
j_call: TRBJ1-1
clone_size: .
cdr3_nt: TGCGCCAGCAGCTTGGGGGAGGGGGCCGTGAGGAACACTGAAGCTTTCTTT
cdr3_aa: CASSLGEGAVRNTEAFF

v_call: TRBV3-1
d_call: .
j_call: TRBJ2-7
clone_size: few
cdr3_nt: TGCGCCAGCAGCATTAGCTCGGGAAACTCCTACGAGCAGTACTTC
cdr3_aa: CASSISSGNSYEQYF

v_call: TRBV4-1
d_call: .
j_call: TRBJ1-1
clone_size: .
cdr3_nt: TGCGCCAGCACCAGGGATATCATGAACACTGAAGCTTTCTTT
cdr3_aa: CASTRDIMNTEAFF

v_call: TRBV11-3
d_call: .
j_call: TRBJ2-4
clone_size: many
cdr3_nt: TGTGCCAGCAGCTCACTGGGGCGCCAAGCCGTTCAGTACTTC
cdr3_aa: CASSSLGRQAVQYF

v_call: TRBV2
d_call: .
j_call: TRBJ2-6
clone_size: .
cdr3_nt: TGTGCCAGCAGCGCCCTGACTTTC
cdr3_aa: CASSALTF

v_call: TRBV6-1
d_call: .
j_call: TRBJ2-7
clone_size: many
cdr3_nt: TGTGCCAGCAGTGAAGCGGGGGTCTTCTCCTACGAGCAGTACTTC
cdr3_aa: CASSEAGVFSYEQYF

v_call: TRBV7-2
d_call: .
j_call: TRBJ2-3
clone_size: many
cdr3_nt: TGTGCCAGCAGCTTAACCCCCCGAACAGATACGCAGTATTTT
cdr3_aa: CASSLTPRTDTQYF

v_call: TRBV11-2
d_call: TRBD1
j_call: TRBJ1-2
clone_size: many
cdr3_nt: TGTGCCAGCAGCTTAGAGGGGACAGGCCCCTGGGGCTACACCTTC
cdr3_aa: CASSLEGTGPWGYTF

v_call: TRBV24-1
d_call: TRBD1
j_call: TRBJ1-4
clone_size: many
cdr3_nt: TGTGCCACCAGTGATGGGACAGGGAGTAATGAAAAACTGTTTTTT
cdr3_aa: CATSDGTGSNEKLFF

v_call: TRBV27
d_call: TRBD1
j_call: TRBJ1-5
clone_size: many
cdr3_nt: TGTGCCAGCAGACCCCGGCAGGGGGCGAATCAGCCCCAGCATTTT
cdr3_aa: CASRPRQGANQPQHF